These 22 T cell receptor beta chains came from one sample sequenced in a study of identical twins. TCRdb analysed the 5' RACE reads with MiXCR anew, one entry per CDR3 protein. The sample holds 550,000 to 700,000 distinct CDR3 sequences, approximately 22% seen once. This sample also appeared in a second study, on T cells expressing NK-cell markers.

Sequences were obtained from PBMCs. These receptors all stem from a young woman in good health.

This clonotype appeared a few times. The V gene is TRBV27, the J gene TRBJ2-5, with unresolved D. The CDR3 spans 13 residues. CDR1 is MNHEY, CDR2 SMNVEV, per germline (reference sequence). Trimming stripped 5 bases from V and 1 base from J, with 8 bases between. The CDR3: CASSPHSQETQYF. The CDR3 coding sequence is TGTGCCAGCAGTCCACACAGCCAAGAGACCCAGTACTTC.

The chain couples TRBV9 to TRBJ2-7; 9 nucleotides match TRBD1. V trimming: 1 base; J trimming: 2 bases; junction bases outside the gene matches: 7. The CDR3 has 16 amino acids. Germline-derived CDR1 and CDR2 are SGDLS and YYNGEE. In nucleotides, the CDR3 is TGTGCCAGCAGCGTAAACCCCGGGACAGGGCCCTACGAGCAGTACTTC. Amino acids: CASSVNPGTGPYEQYF.

This clonotype was seen only once. The chain has TRBV14 and TRBJ2-1; TRBD2 matches at 12 bases. CDR1 is SGHDN, CDR2 FVKESK, per germline. The V and J ends lost 1 base and 9 bases, in that order; junction bases with no gene match: 4. This CDR3 spans 15 amino acids. The CDR3 protein is CASSQGLAGVFEQFF. The CDR3 bases are TGTGCCAGCAGCCAAGGACTAGCGGGAGTCTTTGAGCAGTTCTTC.

The sample holds a few counts of this clonotype. J is TRBJ1-1 and V is TRBV20-1, with D maybe TRBD1 (5 bases). This CDR3 comprises 14 residues. CDR1 and CDR2 from the germline V gene are DFQATT and SNEGSKA (reference sequence). Trimming pared 3 bases from V and 4 bases from J, leaving 15 bases between. DNA for the CDR3: TGCAGTGCTAGTATTGGGGCTTCTCGCACTGAAGCTTTCTTT. Protein sequence: CSASIGASRTEAFF.

The chain links TRBV29-1 to TRBJ2-7; 8 bases map to TRBD2. Germline CDR1 reads SQVTM; CDR2 reads ANQGSEA. V lost 4 bases and J lost 2; bases outside the gene matches: 4. CDR3 size: 13 residues. CDR3 in amino acids: CSVGDGRAYEQYF. CDR3 nucleotides: TGCAGCGTTGGCGACGGGAGGGCCTACGAGCAGTACTTC.

The chain combines TRBV5-5 with TRBJ2-3; 7 positions match TRBD2. This CDR3 spans 16 amino acids. The germline CDR1 and CDR2 sequences are SGHKS and YYEKEE (reference sequence). The trim removed 0 bases at V and 1 base at J, leaving 5 bases unmatched. The CDR3 reads CASSLAWLAGTDTQYF. CDR3 DNA: TGTGCCAGCAGCTTGGCCTGGCTAGCGGGCACAGATACGCAGTATTTT.

V and J are TRBV20-1 and TRBJ2-5; 9 bases match TRBD2. Trimming at V came to 3 bases and at J to 3 bases, leaving 8 bases not matched to a gene. The CDR3 extends over 15 amino acids. The V gene's germline CDR1 is DFQATT and CDR2 SNEGSKA (reference sequence). CDR3 in amino acids: CSASWRGGAEETQYF. In DNA, the CDR3 is TGCAGTGCTAGTTGGCGGGGGGGCGCTGAAGAGACCCAGTACTTC.

This rearrangement joins TRBV12-3 or TRBV12-4 to TRBJ1-3; 7 bases fit TRBD1. The J segment lost 3 bases and the V segment lost 3 bases, leaving 2 bases of the junction unmatched. The CDR3 covers 14 residues. The CDR3 region has the DNA TGTGCCAGCAGTTTCCCAGGGGGTGGAAACACCATATATTTT. Its protein product is CASSFPGGGNTIYF.

This clonotype was seen only a few times. The rearrangement uses TRBV29-1 and TRBJ2-7; D unclear. Germline V gene sequence: CDR1 SQVTM, CDR2 ANQGSEA. Trimming removed 4 bases at V and 5 bases at J, with 6 bases between. The CDR3 covers 10 residues. CDR3 protein: CSVGSDEQYF. The CDR3, as DNA: TGCAGCGTTGGGTCGGACGAGCAGTACTTC.

The DNA for the CDR3 is TGCAGTGCTAGTGCTAGCGGGAGGGCCACAGATACGCAGTATTTT. As protein: CSASASGRATDTQYF. The rearrangement joins TRBV20-1 to TRBJ2-3; 12 positions agree with TRBD2. Germline-derived CDR1 and CDR2 are DFQATT and SNEGSKA (reference sequence). This CDR3 is built from 15 residues. The junction had 3 bases not matched to a gene; V was cut back by 3 bases and J by 2 bases.

This sequence joins TRBV20-1 and TRBJ1-1; no clear D. Trimming stripped 3 bases from V and 4 bases from J, with 15 bases between. Looked up from germline, CDR1 is DFQATT and CDR2 is SNEGSKA (reference sequence). The CDR3 loop spans 14 amino acids. The CDR3 DNA reads as TGCAGTGCTAGTTTCCGGGGAATAGGCACTGAAGCTTTCTTT. Amino acids: CSASFRGIGTEAFF.

This clonotype was seen at least ten times. This chain connects TRBV15 to TRBJ1-4; tentatively, D is TRBD1 (5 bases). Germline V gene sequence: CDR1 LNHNV, CDR2 YYDKDF (reference sequence). V was cut by 0 bases and J by 8 bases, with 19 bases left in between. The CDR3 spans 17 residues. In nucleotides, the CDR3 is TGTGCCACCAGCAGAGATGAGGGCGGGGCGGGGTTCGAAAAACTGTTTTTT. As protein: CATSRDEGGAGFEKLFF.

The chain carries TRBV20-1 and TRBJ2-7; 13 bases align to TRBD2. V dropped 0 bases and J dropped 6; count of bases not matched to a gene: 5. CDR1 DFQATT and CDR2 SNEGSKA come from the germline V gene (reference sequence). This CDR3 is built from 15 residues. The chain's CDR3 is CSARDGLAGEGEQYF. CDR3 bases: TGCAGTGCTAGAGACGGACTAGCGGGAGAAGGCGAGCAGTACTTC.

This clonotype was detected ten times or more. At one end the junction does not follow the germline gene, possibly because of a read error. This sequence joins TRBV2 and TRBJ2-2; possibly TRBD1 for D (5 bases). The CDR3 sequence is 14 residues long. Germline V gives CDR1 SNHLY, CDR2 FYNNEI. The CDR3 protein is CASREGVWAGELFF. CDR3 DNA: TGTGCCAGCAGGGAAGGGGTGTGGGCCGGGGAGCTGTTTTTT.

This clonotype appeared a few times. The chain recombines TRBV20-1 with TRBJ1-5; a possible D gene is TRBD1 (6 bases). There are 15 residues in the CDR3. V lost 5 bases, J lost 0 bases, and 14 bases lay in between. The germline CDR1 and CDR2 sequences are DFQATT and SNEGSKA (reference sequence). CDR3 in amino acids: CSALQGSYSNQPQHF. In DNA, the CDR3 is TGCAGTGCTCTACAGGGTTCATATAGCAATCAGCCCCAGCATTTT.

The chain recombines TRBV29-1 with TRBJ1-1, with a weak D call TRBD1 (6 bases). The length of the CDR3 is 14 residues. CDR1 is SQVTM and CDR2 is ANQGSEA in the germline V gene. V gave up 6 bases and J gave up 0 bases, with 14 bases separating them. DNA for the CDR3: TGCAGCGTATCTGTAGGGGGATTGAACACTGAAGCTTTCTTT. Translated: CSVSVGGLNTEAFF.

The V and J genes are TRBV7-2 and TRBJ1-1; no firm D call. Germline values: CDR1 SGHTA, CDR2 FQGNSA. The V end lost 2 bases, the J end lost 4 bases, and 8 bases lay between the germline ends. This CDR3 contains 13 residues. Here the CDR3 DNA reads TGTGCCAGCAGCTTAAGTATCGCCACTGAAGCTTTCTTT. This translates into CASSLSIATEAFF.

Many counts were recorded for this clonotype. The chain combines TRBV20-1 with TRBJ1-3, with TRBD1 identical over 7 bases. Germline CDR1 and CDR2: DFQATT and SNEGSKA (reference sequence). Trimming took 1 base from V and 4 from J; bases not matched to a gene: 7. The CDR3 consists of 15 residues. CDR3 coding DNA: TGCAGTGCTAGAGTTACAGGGGAATCCGGAAACACCATATATTTT. It translates to CSARVTGESGNTIYF.

This clonotype has a handful of counts. J is TRBJ1-3 and V is TRBV20-1; the D gene is possibly TRBD1 (5 bases). Germline V gene sequence: CDR1 DFQATT, CDR2 SNEGSKA (reference sequence). This CDR3 spans 14 amino acids. Trimming shortened V by 5 bases and J by 5 bases, and 16 bases separated the two germline ends. CDR3 amino acids: CSASPVRGRNTIYF. The DNA for the CDR3 is TGCAGTGCTTCGCCCGTACGGGGGAGAAACACCATATATTTT.

The V call is TRBV5-1, the J call TRBJ2-3; TRBD2 is a possible D gene (5 bases). The CDR3 has 15 amino acids. Trimming pared 2 bases from V and 6 bases from J, leaving 16 bases between. Per germline, CDR1 SGHRS and CDR2 YFSETQ. The CDR3 sequence is CASSLLDPRTDTQYF. For the CDR3, the DNA is TGCGCCAGCAGCTTACTAGATCCTCGGACGGATACGCAGTATTTT.

This sequence joins TRBV12-3 or TRBV12-4 and TRBJ2-4; D might be TRBD1 (6 bases). Trimming shortened V by 2 bases and J by 9 bases, and 11 bases separated the two germline ends. The CDR3 has 13 residues. CDR3 sequence (DNA): TGTGCCAGCAGTTTAAAGGGGGAAAGCATTCAGTACTTC. Translation gives CASSLKGESIQYF.

V and J are TRBV7-9 and TRBJ1-2, with 10 bases fitting TRBD1. Trimming cost V 5 bases and J 14 bases; bases outside gene matches: 5. Per germline, CDR1 SEHNR and CDR2 FQNEAQ (reference sequence). The CDR3 runs to 11 residues. Here the CDR3 DNA reads TGTGCCAGCAGCGGGGGGACAGGGGATACCTTC. Translated, it gives CASSGGTGDTF.